This T cell receptor beta chain derives from a study of identical twins. This clonotype has ten or more counts. cDNA molecules carried unique molecular identifiers, and template switching added a universal primer site. TCRdb called the 5' RACE reads again in MiXCR, with one record for every CDR3 protein. The sample lists 450,000 or so distinct CDR3 sequences; more than 13% were seen once. These sequences were also reported in another study, on yellow fever vaccine responses in identical twins.

The origin of this receptor is a woman aged 18-29 years in good health. Sequencing was done on a sample of CD4+ T cells sorted from blood.

DNA for the CDR3: TGTGCCAGCAGTTACTTACCGGGACCCTATGAGCAGTTCTTC. Encoded protein: CASSYLPGPYEQFF. V gene TRBV6-5 combines with J gene TRBJ2-1; perhaps D is TRBD1 or TRBD2 (5 bases each). CDR3 size: 14 residues. V lost 1 base, J lost 8 bases, and 12 bases lay in between. Germline-derived CDR1 and CDR2 are MNHEY and SVGAGI.